This T cell receptor beta chain originates from a study of B cell selection in AIRE deficiency. Study-wide findings and caveats: Healthy donors alone shared more than 30% of 3,500 to 4,000 Treg sequences; patients alone more than 8.5%.

Generated by immunoSEQ multiplex PCR, the TCRdb table keeps only in-frame clones and is missing some. The table includes some 24,000 clones, roughly 96% detected once. Note on this clone: Its antigen is still unknown.

The sorted conventional CD4 T cells were gated as CD4+CD127+. The clonotype was recovered from a human donor with AIRE deficiency. The source material was conventional CD4+ T cells sorted from PBMCs.

CDR3 sequence reads: CASSFWDGNTIYF. The CDR3 DNA sequence: TGTGCCAGCAGCTTTTGGGACGGAAACACCATATATTTT. This sequence joins TRBV7-3 and TRBJ1-3; possible D gene TRBD1, 5 bases. This CDR3 is 13 amino acids long. Germline loops: CDR1 SGHTA, CDR2 FQGTGA. Between the trimmed V and J ends, which lost 3 bases and 4 bases, there was a span of 7 bases.